A selection of T cell receptor beta chains follows, all from one sample in a study of control samples from healthy donors and cancer patients. This table comes from immunoSEQ multiplex PCR, and its TCRdb copy is limited to in-frame clones, with some not included. The table lists about 160,000 clones, approximately 94% of them singletons. Source material: PBMCs. These receptors were taken from a man in his sixties with colorectal cancer. The conserved cysteine and the conserved F or W are not part of the CDR3 here.

>14|TRBJ2-2|TRBV7-2
ASSLRGLAGAGELF
>10|TRBJ2-7|TRBV2
ASNPSSYEQY
>13|TRBJ2-1|TRBV6-2/TRBV6-3
ASSFRQGGYNEQF
>10|TRBJ1-2|TRBV3-1/TRBV3-2
ASSQPPYGYT
>11|TRBJ1-1|TRBV3-1/TRBV3-2
ASSQHERGEAF
>10|TRBJ2-7|TRBV29-1
SVAQGGYEQY
>12|TRBJ1-1|TRBV3-1/TRBV3-2
ASSQGIGNTEAF
>13|TRBJ2-7|TRBV20-1
SASDDAVSSYEQY
>13|TRBJ1-1|TRBV27
ASSSFGWEDTEAF
>11|TRBJ2-5|TRBV2
ASSGQAWETQY
>11|TRBJ1-3|TRBV30
AWSQGTGNTIY
>14|TRBJ2-3|TRBV9
ASSVGLATLTDTQY
>14|TRBJ2-3|TRBV5-1
ASSSGTSGAADTQY
>12|TRBJ1-2|TRBV19
ATRDRGRLSGYT
>12|TRBJ1-4|TRBV10-3
AISDGTTNEKLF
>12|TRBJ2-3|TRBV19
ASTSGGAGDTQY
>15|TRBJ1-2|TRBV4-1
ASSHFSQEGRDNGYT
>14|TRBJ1-2|TRBV18
ASATGTGLSVRGYT
>13|TRBJ2-1|TRBV2
ASSSGGISNNEQF
>13|TRBJ2-3|TRBV3-1/TRBV3-2
ASSQAGSRLDTQY
>11|TRBJ2-1|TRBV19
ASSLVLYNEQF
>15|TRBJ2-3|TRBV5-1
ASSSFMGQGNTDTQY
>11|TRBJ1-2|TRBV7-9
ASSLNRGYGYT
>14|TRBJ2-7|TRBV2
ASSGGAGAFSYEQY
>12|TRBJ1-1|TRBV7-9
ASSPGQGSTEAF
>9|TRBJ1-1|TRBV19
ASRNLGEAF
>14|TRBJ2-5|TRBV3-1/TRBV3-2
ASSQGTSGGQGTQY
>13|TRBJ2-5|TRBV6-5
ASSYTPGYQETQY
>14|TRBJ2-7|TRBV4-3
ASSQDAGQSSYEQY